This T cell receptor (beta chain) emerged from a study of shared clonotypes between healthy human individuals. Study outcomes and limitations: Clonotype sharing among donors was thought likely to change with sequencing depth. Incomplete sequencing of sorted subsets was indicated by rarefaction despite large depth.

The donors, all of them Caucasian adults, lived in Nashville, Tennessee. Germline V CDR1 and CDR2: GTSNPN, SVGIG (reference sequence). There are 13 residues in the CDR3. The germline V and J ends were trimmed by 2 bases and 12 bases, with 19 bases remaining between them. Notes on this clone: Its antigen is undetermined.

Generated by immunoSEQ multiplex PCR, the TCRdb table keeps only in-frame clones and is missing some. Among about 2 million clones listed, roughly 94% were seen once. The specimen was naive CD4+ T cells sorted from blood. Documented subset: CD45RA+ positively selected. The clonotype was recovered from a man aged 18 to 29 in good health. The V and J genes are TRBV30 and TRBJ1-1; D perhaps matches TRBD1 (6 bases). The CDR3 loop reads CAWSSRTASSSFF. The CDR3, as DNA: TGTGCCTGGAGTAGTAGGACAGCCTCAAGTTCTTTCTTT.